The text below deals with one T cell receptor (beta chain). Its antigen is as yet unknown. The data are from a study of shared clonotypes between healthy human individuals. Study-level information: CD8 memory received one plate per donor, CD8 naive two, CD4 memory three and CD4 naive three.

Study findings and constraints: Tissues were not sampled, only blood, and their repertoires likely differ.

The data were produced by immunoSEQ multiplex PCR, yet TCRdb's version contains in-frame clones alone and is incomplete. The top ten hold approximately 1.7% of the sample, which has 600,000 to 800,000 clones, around 70% seen once. The receptor's source is a woman aged 25-40 years in good health. Sample: memory CD4+ T cells sorted from blood. Documented subset: CD45RA-negative fraction.

CDR3 nucleotides: TGTGCCTGGAGTGAATCCGGGGAGCTGTTTTTT. Protein sequence: CAWSESGELFF. V usage is TRBV30 and J usage is TRBJ2-2, with unresolved D. The CDR3 contains 11 residues. Germline CDR1 and CDR2: GTSNPN and SVGIG (reference sequence). With 1 base removed from V and 6 bases from J, the gap between germline ends came to 3 bases.